This TCR beta chain is from a study of blood T cells in healthy people across ages. PBMCs, at least 6.5 million per sample, were isolated. Total RNA, at least 6 micrograms per sample, came from PBMCs. A second PCR of roughly 7 to 11 cycles used a sample-barcoded 5' primer and a J-beta primer mix. One entry per CDR3 protein results from TCRdb running MiXCR on the 5' RACE reads. The sample shows about 640,000 distinct CDR3 sequences, under 30% of them seen only once. This clonotype was recorded many times. Its antigen is undetermined. The study's findings and limits: Age advanced and TCR beta diversity per million T cells fell, roughly linearly. It was held that the diversity estimates obtained from one million T cells were underestimates.

Sample: blood. The source is a woman of 80 years or more in good health.

In nucleotides, the CDR3 is TGCAGCGTTAAAACGGACAGGGAATTCTATGGCTACACCTTC. It specifies CSVKTDREFYGYTF. The rearrangement joins TRBV29-1 to TRBJ1-2; 8 bases agree with TRBD1. CDR1 SQVTM and CDR2 ANQGSEA come from the germline V gene. Trimming at V came to 5 bases and at J to 4 bases, leaving 9 bases not matched to a gene. The CDR3 is 14 residues long.